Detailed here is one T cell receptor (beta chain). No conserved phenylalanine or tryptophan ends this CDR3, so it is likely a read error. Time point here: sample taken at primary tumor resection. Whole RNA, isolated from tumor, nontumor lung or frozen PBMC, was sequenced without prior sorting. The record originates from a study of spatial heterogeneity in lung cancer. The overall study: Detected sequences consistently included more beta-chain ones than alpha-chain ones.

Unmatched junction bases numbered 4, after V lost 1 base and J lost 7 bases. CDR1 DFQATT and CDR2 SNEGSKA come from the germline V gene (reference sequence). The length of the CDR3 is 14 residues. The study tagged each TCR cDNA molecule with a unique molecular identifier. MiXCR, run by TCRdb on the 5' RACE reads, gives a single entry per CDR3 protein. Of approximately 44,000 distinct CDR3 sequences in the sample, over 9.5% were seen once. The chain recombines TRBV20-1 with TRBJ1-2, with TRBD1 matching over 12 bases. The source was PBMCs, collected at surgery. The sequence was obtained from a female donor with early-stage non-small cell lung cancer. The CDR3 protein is CSARAGTGGRGYTL. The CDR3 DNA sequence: TGCAGTGCTAGAGCCGGGACAGGGGGCCGTGGCTACACCTTA.